This T cell receptor beta chain was captured by sequencing in a study of T cell responses to AZD1222 COVID-19 vaccine (dated by TCRdb to the early 2020s). About the full investigation: AZD1222 recipients with second doses at about 4 weeks or about 12 weeks were pooled, because spike-specific TCR depth and breadth did not differ between schedules. Trial participants were enrolled into age subgroups of 18-55, 56-69 and 70-plus years, which contained approximately 150, 30 and 60 TCR-sequenced participants, respectively. A total of 230 to 250 trial participants underwent TCR sequencing, of whom around 200 received two doses of AZD1222 and 26 received two doses of the MenACWY control vaccine.

The germline V gene sets CDR1 to MNHEY and CDR2 to SVGAGI. Trimming removed 7 bases from V and 0 bases from J; the gene matches leave 3 bases unexplained. Including the terminal cysteine and phenylalanine, the CDR3 comprises 14 residues. Only CDR3 DNA is held: 42 bases, read in frame from base 1. This sample's time point label indicates: baseline before first vaccination. Vaccinee samples were obtained from the UK trials COV001 and COV002, which included a single-blind randomized controlled phase 2/3 trial of AZD1222 (ChAdOx1 nCoV-19) in healthy adults. Trial participant PBMC samples were collected at day 0 and day 28 after the second dose for TCRbeta chain sequencing. General conclusions and limits of the study: The 56-69-year group was small, and its depth increase did not reach significance, likely because of low power. Reportedly, close to half of the unique spike-specific TCRs recognized epitopes lying outside the regions that are mutated in the B.1.351 and B.1.1.7 variants. Conclusions about previously exposed vaccinees are limited, since just 5 or 6 AZD1222 recipients were seropositive for SARS-CoV-2 at baseline. Participants were mostly white British, with more females than males. The authors suggested clonal diversity may have been underestimated. After two AZD1222 doses, spike-specific TCR breadth and depth were significantly higher than at day 0 and than in MenACWY recipients. Because no samples from the day 14 peak response were available, repertoires could be characterized only after the peak T cell response. Vaccine-associated CD4 TCRs spanned the whole spike protein, with dominant responses in regions 160-218 and 743-854.

The CDR3 regions of human TCRbeta chains were subjected to immunosequencing. As for how the authors treated the data: Repertoire TCRs were matched against a reference library of SARS-CoV-2-specific TCRs generated with the MIRA antigen-specificity platform. Breadth was defined as the fraction of unique TCRs that were SARS-CoV-2-associated, and depth was defined as the fraction of total T cells that were SARS-CoV-2-associated. Using the MIRA data, each spike-specific TCR was mapped to the spike region that the TCR reacts to and placed in a CD4 or CD8 class. Log10-transformed breadth and depth values were compared by one-way ANOVA with Sidak's multiple comparisons tests. Drawn from immuneACCESS, this table holds only the in-frame rearrangements with V and J called that TCRdb kept. Clones are partly lost; checked studies trace under half to an unresolved V gene and leave the rest unexplained. V and J calls and clone size are copied from that table; D and trimming were computed from the DNA. The sample table holds some 80,000 clones, of which 85% to 95% were seen once. The ten biggest clones cover around 4.9% of the sample.

Only a few counts were recorded for this clone. Its binding antigen is unknown. The record has no base qualities; no much larger clone is one base away. This chain joins TRBV6-5 to TRBJ2-7, with TRBD1 identical over 10 junction bases. Sequenced material: peripheral blood, taken on day 0 of AZD1222 vaccination. This sequence originates from an adult in good health. The CDR3 corresponds to CASTRTGGSYEQYF. The DNA is TGTGCCAGCACCCGGACAGGGGGCTCCTACGAGCAGTACTTC.